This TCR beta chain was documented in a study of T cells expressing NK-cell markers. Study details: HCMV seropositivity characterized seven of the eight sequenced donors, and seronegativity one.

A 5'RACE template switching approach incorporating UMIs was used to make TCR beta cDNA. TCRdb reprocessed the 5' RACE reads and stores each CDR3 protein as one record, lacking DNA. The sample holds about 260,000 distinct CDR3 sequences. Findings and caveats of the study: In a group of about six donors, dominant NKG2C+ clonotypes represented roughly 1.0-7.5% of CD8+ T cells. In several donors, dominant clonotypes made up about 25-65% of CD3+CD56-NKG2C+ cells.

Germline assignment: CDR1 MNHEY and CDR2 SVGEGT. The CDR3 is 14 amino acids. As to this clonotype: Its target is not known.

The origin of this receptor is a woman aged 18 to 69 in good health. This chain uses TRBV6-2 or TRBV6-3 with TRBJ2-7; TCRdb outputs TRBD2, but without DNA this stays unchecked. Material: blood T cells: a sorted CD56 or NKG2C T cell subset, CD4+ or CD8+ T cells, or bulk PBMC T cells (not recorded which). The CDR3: CATRRMTASYEQYF.